This T cell receptor beta chain was sequenced in a study of blood T cell repertoires in COVID-19. The overall study: The origin of the acute and convalescent COVID-19 samples was the United States, Italy and Spain.

The J segment lost 9 bases and the V segment lost 5 bases, leaving 8 bases of the junction unmatched. This CDR3 is built from 15 residues. The germline CDR1 and CDR2 sequences are SGHTA and FQGNSA. Per the original data handling: The authors estimated nucleated cell counts from reference gene primer amplification. TCRdb's table, derived via immunoSEQ multiplex PCR, lists solely in-frame clones and lacks some. D and trimming were read from the DNA, whereas the V and J calls and clone size are those reported in that table. The table lists fewer than 130,000 clones, about 72% of them singletons. J is TRBJ1-6 and V is TRBV7-2; TRBD1 matches 9 bases. The TCR originated in a woman aged 60-70 years with acute or convalescent COVID-19. The material sequenced was peripheral blood. As DNA, the CDR3 is TGTGCCAGCAGCCCAGTCCCGGGACAGGGTTCACCCCTCCACTTT. It translates to CASSPVPGQGSPLHF. The full variable domain, completed using reference TRBV7-2 and TRBJ1-6, is GAGVSQSPSNKVTEKGKDVELRCDPISGHTALYWYRQSLGQGLEFLIYFQGNSAPDKSGLPSDRFSAERTGGSVSTLTIQRTQQEDSAVYLCASSPVPGQGSPLHFGNGTRLTVT.